A selection of T cell receptor beta chains follows, all from one sample in a study of blood T cell repertoires in COVID-19. Clones were sequenced by immunoSEQ multiplex PCR, and TCRdb holds only the in-frame ones, with some missing. Counted here are about 130,000 clones, around 85% occurring once; the ten biggest clones make up 3%. Input material: peripheral blood. The receptors derive from an elderly woman with acute or convalescent COVID-19. Both conserved end residues are part of each CDR3. A D gene is named only where the DNA matches it firmly. Where a row states a size, it is once, few, many or the class of an expanded clone; other rows omit it.

J: TRBJ2-3; size: NA; D: TRBD2; V: TRBV5-6; CDR3: CASSSTQRGATTDTQYF; DNA: TGTGCCAGCAGCTCGACCCAGCGGGGGGCAACTACAGATACGCAGTATTTT
J: TRBJ2-5; size: NA; D: NA; V: TRBV3-1/TRBV3-2; CDR3: CASSQVIGGTKETQYF; DNA: TGTGCCAGCAGCCAAGTTATAGGCGGGACGAAAGAGACCCAGTACTTC
J: TRBJ1-1; size: NA; D: TRBD1; V: TRBV6-5; CDR3: CASRTRGHGAGAFF; DNA: TGTGCCAGCAGGACGAGGGGGCATGGAGCTGGAGCTTTCTTT
J: TRBJ2-6; size: NA; D: TRBD1; V: TRBV19; CDR3: CASSPTVGTGHPGANVLTF; DNA: TGTGCCAGTTCTCCCACTGTGGGGACAGGGCATCCTGGGGCCAACGTCCTGACTTTC
J: TRBJ1-1; size: NA; D: NA; V: TRBV11-2; CDR3: CASSFTRREAFF; DNA: TGTGCCAGCAGCTTTACGAGGCGTGAAGCTTTCTTT
J: TRBJ1-4; size: few; D: TRBD1; V: TRBV7-8; CDR3: CASSRGQGVEKLFF; DNA: TGTGCCAGCAGCCGAGGACAGGGGGTTGAAAAACTGTTTTTT
J: TRBJ2-1; size: NA; D: TRBD2; V: TRBV4-1; CDR3: CASSHYPTSGGSDEQFF; DNA: TGCGCCAGCAGCCATTACCCCACTAGCGGGGGGTCGGATGAGCAGTTCTTC
J: TRBJ1-2; size: NA; D: NA; V: TRBV6-2/TRBV6-3; CDR3: CASSPDRQIFYGYTF; DNA: TGTGCCAGCAGTCCGGATCGACAGATCTTCTATGGCTACACCTTC
J: TRBJ2-1; size: NA; D: NA; V: TRBV19; CDR3: CASSMVGTRNEQFF; DNA: TGTGCCAGTAGTATGGTTGGCACACGCAATGAGCAGTTCTTC
J: TRBJ2-7; size: once; D: TRBD2; V: TRBV5-1; CDR3: CASSLGLAGTEQYF; DNA: TGCGCCAGCAGCTTGGGTCTAGCGGGGACCGAGCAGTACTTC
J: TRBJ2-6; size: NA; D: TRBD1; V: TRBV2; CDR3: CASIGTGAFSGANVLTF; DNA: TGTGCCAGCATCGGGACAGGGGCGTTCTCTGGGGCCAACGTCCTGACTTTC
J: TRBJ2-7; size: few; D: TRBD1; V: TRBV5-1; CDR3: CASSQSPDRRFYEQYF; DNA: TGCGCCAGCAGCCAATCTCCGGACAGGCGGTTCTACGAGCAGTACTTC
J: TRBJ2-5; size: NA; D: TRBD2; V: TRBV5-1; CDR3: CASSTRPVPGGETQYF; DNA: TGCGCCAGCAGCACCAGACCGGTCCCGGGGGGAGAGACCCAGTACTTC
J: TRBJ1-4; size: few; D: NA; V: TRBV30; CDR3: CAWSDNVEKLFF; DNA: TGTGCCTGGAGTGACAACGTAGAAAAACTGTTTTTT
J: TRBJ2-1; size: NA; D: NA; V: TRBV2; CDR3: CASTPSYEQFF; DNA: TGTGCCAGCACCCCCTCGTATGAGCAGTTCTTC
J: TRBJ2-6; size: NA; D: TRBD1; V: TRBV12-5; CDR3: CASGPGQGAVGANVLTF; DNA: TGTGCTAGTGGTCCGGGGCAGGGGGCGGTTGGGGCCAACGTCCTGACTTTC
J: TRBJ2-7; size: NA; D: TRBD1; V: TRBV6-2/TRBV6-3; CDR3: CASRPSGQGYYEQYF; DNA: TGTGCCAGCCGCCCTTCGGGACAGGGATATTACGAGCAGTACTTC
J: TRBJ2-1; size: NA; D: TRBD2; V: TRBV7-6; CDR3: CASSLSGGGHNEQFF; DNA: TGTGCCAGCAGCCTCTCGGGCGGGGGGCACAATGAGCAGTTCTTC
J: TRBJ2-2; size: NA; D: TRBD2; V: TRBV6-5; CDR3: CASSYLAGAGELFF; DNA: TGTGCCAGCAGTTACCTAGCGGGCGCCGGGGAGCTGTTTTTT
J: TRBJ2-1; size: NA; D: NA; V: TRBV5-1; CDR3: CASSPASLARSNEQFF; DNA: TGCGCCAGCAGCCCGGCGAGTCTAGCTCGTTCCAATGAGCAGTTCTTC
J: TRBJ1-1; size: once; D: TRBD1; V: TRBV7-3; CDR3: CASSQRQGSTEAFF; DNA: TGTGCCAGCAGCCAGCGACAGGGGAGCACTGAAGCTTTCTTT
J: TRBJ1-1; size: NA; D: NA; V: TRBV30; CDR3: CAWSGGHLNTEAFF; DNA: TGTGCCTGGAGTGGAGGACACCTCAACACTGAAGCTTTCTTT